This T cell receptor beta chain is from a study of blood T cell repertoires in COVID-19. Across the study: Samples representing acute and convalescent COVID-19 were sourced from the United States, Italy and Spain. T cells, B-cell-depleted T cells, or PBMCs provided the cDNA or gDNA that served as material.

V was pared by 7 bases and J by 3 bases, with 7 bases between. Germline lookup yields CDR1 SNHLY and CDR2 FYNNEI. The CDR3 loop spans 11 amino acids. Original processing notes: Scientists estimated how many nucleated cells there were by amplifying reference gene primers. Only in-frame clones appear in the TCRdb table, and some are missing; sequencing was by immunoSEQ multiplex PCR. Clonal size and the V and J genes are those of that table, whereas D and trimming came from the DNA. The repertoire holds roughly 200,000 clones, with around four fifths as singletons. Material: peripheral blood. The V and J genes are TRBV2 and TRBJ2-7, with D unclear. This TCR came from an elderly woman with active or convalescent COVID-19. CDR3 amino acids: CASTPIYEQYF. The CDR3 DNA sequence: TGTGCCAGCACCCCAATCTACGAGCAGTACTTC.